These T cell receptor beta chains were read from a single sample in a study of Ad26.COV2.S vaccination and SARS-CoV-2 variants. Sequencing was performed with immunoSEQ multiplex PCR; in TCRdb, only in-frame clones are kept and a portion is missing. The profile shows roughly 350,000 clones, around 89% of them singletons. Sequenced material: peripheral blood, taken in a trial of Ad26.COV2.S vaccine versus placebo. Receptors were obtained from a person between 18 and 65 years old who received the Ad26.COV2.S COVID-19 vaccine or a placebo. The CDR3 runs from the conserved cysteine through the conserved F or W. A D gene is named only where the DNA matches it firmly. Not every row has a clone size; where given, it reads once, few, many or a size class.

V: TRBV28; J: TRBJ2-1; D: TRBD2; size: NA; DNA: TGTGCCAGCAGTTTCCTTAGCGGGAGGGCTGGTGAGCAGTTCTTC; CDR3: CASSFLSGRAGEQFF
V: TRBV3-1/TRBV3-2; J: TRBJ1-4; D: NA; size: NA; DNA: TGTGCCAGCAGCCAATCCCCCGGGGGTTTGAATGAAAAACTGTTTTTT; CDR3: CASSQSPGGLNEKLFF
V: TRBV29-1; J: TRBJ2-3; D: NA; size: NA; DNA: TGCAGCGGCACACAGGGACCTAGCACAGATACGCAGTATTTT; CDR3: CSGTQGPSTDTQYF
V: TRBV4-2; J: TRBJ2-7; D: NA; size: NA; DNA: TGTGCCAGCAGCCAAGAAGGGCGGAGCTCCTACGAGCAGTACTTC; CDR3: CASSQEGRSSYEQYF
V: TRBV30; J: TRBJ2-2; D: NA; size: NA; DNA: TGTGCCTGGAGTGTAGGGGGCGGGGCTAGAACCGGGGAGCTGTTTTTT; CDR3: CAWSVGGGARTGELFF
V: TRBV20-1; J: TRBJ1-1; D: NA; size: few; DNA: TGCAGTGCTAGTTCACCAGGGGCGGATCGTAACACTGAAGCTTTCTTT; CDR3: CSASSPGADRNTEAFF
V: TRBV19; J: TRBJ2-7; D: TRBD1; size: NA; DNA: TGTGCCAGTACCATAAGGGGACAGGGCTTCCACGAGCAGTACTTC; CDR3: CASTIRGQGFHEQYF
V: TRBV6-4; J: TRBJ2-2; D: NA; size: NA; DNA: TGTGCCAGCAGTGACTTACAGAACACCGGGGAGCTGTTTTTT; CDR3: CASSDLQNTGELFF
V: TRBV15; J: TRBJ2-4; D: NA; size: NA; DNA: TGTGCCACCAGCGTACAGGAAAAGGAAAACATTCAGTACTTC; CDR3: CATSVQEKENIQYF
V: TRBV6-2/TRBV6-3; J: TRBJ1-4; D: TRBD1; size: NA; DNA: TGTGCCAGCAGTTACCGCCGGGACAGGGGTATGTCGCCTAATGAAAAACTGTTTTTT; CDR3: CASSYRRDRGMSPNEKLFF
V: TRBV11-2; J: TRBJ1-2; D: TRBD1; size: NA; DNA: TGTGCCAGCAGCCAGGGGGCAGGGGAGTACTATGGCTACACCTTC; CDR3: CASSQGAGEYYGYTF
V: TRBV6-1; J: TRBJ1-4; D: TRBD1; size: NA; DNA: TGTGCCAGCAGTGAATGGGGCAGGGGGCTGCGGAATGAAAAACTGTTTTTT; CDR3: CASSEWGRGLRNEKLFF
V: TRBV7-9; J: TRBJ1-2; D: TRBD1; size: NA; DNA: TGTGCCAGCAGCTTAGCGCGGGGGACAGACCTCTATGGCTACACCTTC; CDR3: CASSLARGTDLYGYTF
V: TRBV5-1; J: TRBJ1-1; D: NA; size: NA; DNA: TGCGCCAGCAGCTTGGGTGGGACGGTGAACACTGAAGCTTTCTTT; CDR3: CASSLGGTVNTEAFF
V: TRBV11-2; J: TRBJ1-1; D: TRBD1; size: NA; DNA: TGTGCCAGCAGCTTAGTTCTGGGACAGGGGGTTTCGAACACTGAAGCTTTCTTT; CDR3: CASSLVLGQGVSNTEAFF
V: TRBV7-9; J: TRBJ2-7; D: NA; size: NA; DNA: TGTGCCAGCAGCTCGAATACAGGGTACGAGCAGTACTTC; CDR3: CASSSNTGYEQYF
V: TRBV9; J: TRBJ1-1; D: NA; size: NA; DNA: TGTGCCAGCAGCCTGTCGGCGGGGCACACTGAAGCTTTCTTT; CDR3: CASSLSAGHTEAFF
V: TRBV28; J: TRBJ2-3; D: TRBD1; size: once; DNA: TGTGCCAGCAGCGAGGGGACAGTTGGGGCAGATACGCAGTATTTT; CDR3: CASSEGTVGADTQYF
V: TRBV7-3; J: TRBJ2-7; D: TRBD1; size: NA; DNA: TGTGCCAGCAGCCCGGACAGGGACGAGCAGTACTTC; CDR3: CASSPDRDEQYF
V: TRBV5-1; J: TRBJ1-3; D: NA; size: NA; DNA: TGCGCCAGCAGCTTGGCTGGCAGGGGCTCTGGAAACACCATATATTTT; CDR3: CASSLAGRGSGNTIYF
V: TRBV7-2; J: TRBJ1-3; D: TRBD1; size: NA; DNA: TGTGCCAGCAGCCAAAACCAGGGGGCAAGAACTGGAAACACCATATATTTT; CDR3: CASSQNQGARTGNTIYF
V: TRBV3-1/TRBV3-2; J: TRBJ1-4; D: NA; size: NA; DNA: TGTGCCAGCAGCCAAGAGGTCAGGTTTAATGAAAAACTGTTTTTT; CDR3: CASSQEVRFNEKLFF
V: TRBV2; J: TRBJ2-3; D: NA; size: NA; DNA: TGTGCCAGCAGTGAGTTGGCGGGCCCTAGCACAGATACGCAGTATTTT; CDR3: CASSELAGPSTDTQYF
V: TRBV12-3/TRBV12-4; J: TRBJ2-5; D: TRBD1; size: NA; DNA: TGTGCCAGCAGTAGAGGGACAGTGGGCCCGTGGTACTTC; CDR3: CASSRGTVGPWYF
V: TRBV29-1; J: TRBJ1-3; D: NA; size: NA; DNA: TGCAGCGGACGGACAGTCGGAAACACCATATATTTT; CDR3: CSGRTVGNTIYF
V: TRBV5-4; J: TRBJ1-1; D: NA; size: NA; DNA: TGTGCCAGCAGCTTGATAAACACTGAAGCTTTCTTT; CDR3: CASSLINTEAFF